This entry concerns a single T cell receptor (beta chain). TCRdb's table, derived via immunoSEQ multiplex PCR, lists solely in-frame clones and lacks some. The data hold approximately 70,000 clones, with approximately 85% observed a single time. This specimen comes from a study of blood T cell repertoires in COVID-19. Specimen: peripheral blood. This receptor was identified in an elderly woman with active or convalescent COVID-19.

The CDR3 nucleotides are TGTGCCAGCAGTTTACAGGCTGTGGCAGATACGCAGTATTTT. Translation gives CASSLQAVADTQYF. The chain recombines TRBV27 with TRBJ2-3, with D unresolved. The CDR3 is made up of 14 amino acids. The V and J ends lost 2 bases and 4 bases respectively, with 10 bases between them. Germline CDR1 MNHEY, CDR2 SMNVEV (reference sequence).